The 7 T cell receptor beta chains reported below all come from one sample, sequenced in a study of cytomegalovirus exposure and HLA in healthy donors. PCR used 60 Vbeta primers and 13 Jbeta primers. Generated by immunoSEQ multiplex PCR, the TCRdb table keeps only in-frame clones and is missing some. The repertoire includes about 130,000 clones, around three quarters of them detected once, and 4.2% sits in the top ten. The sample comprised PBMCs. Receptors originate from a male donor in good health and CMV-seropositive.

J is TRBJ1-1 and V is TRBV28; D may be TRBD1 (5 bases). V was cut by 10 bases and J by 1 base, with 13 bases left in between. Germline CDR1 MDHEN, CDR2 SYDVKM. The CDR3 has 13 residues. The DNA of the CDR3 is TGTGCCACCTTGACAGAGAGGAACACTGAAGCTTTCTTT. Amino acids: CATLTERNTEAFF. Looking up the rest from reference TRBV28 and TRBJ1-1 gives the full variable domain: DVKVTQSSRYLVKRTGEKVFLECVQDMDHENMFWYRQDPGLGLRLIYFSYDVKMKEKGDIPEGYSVSREKKERFSLILESASTNQTSMYLCATLTERNTEAFFGQGTRLTVV.

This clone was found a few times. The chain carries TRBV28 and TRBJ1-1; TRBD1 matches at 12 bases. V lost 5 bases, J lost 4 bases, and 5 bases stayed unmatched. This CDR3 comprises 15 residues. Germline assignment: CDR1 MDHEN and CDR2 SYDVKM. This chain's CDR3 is CASSPRGQGATEAFF. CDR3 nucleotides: TGTGCCAGCAGTCCAAGGGGACAGGGGGCCACTGAAGCTTTCTTT.

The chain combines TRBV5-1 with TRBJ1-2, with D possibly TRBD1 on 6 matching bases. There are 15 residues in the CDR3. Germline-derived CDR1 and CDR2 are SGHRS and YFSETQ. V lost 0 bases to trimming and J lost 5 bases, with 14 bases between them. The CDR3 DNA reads TGCGCCAGCAGCTTGGGTGCGACAGGTCGATATGGCTACACCTTC. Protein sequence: CASSLGATGRYGYTF. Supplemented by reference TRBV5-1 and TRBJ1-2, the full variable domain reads KAGVTQTPRYLIKTRGQQVTLSCSPISGHRSVSWYQQTPGQGLQFLFEYFSETQRNKGNFPGRFSGRQFSNSRSEMNVSTLELGDSALYLCASSLGATGRYGYTFGSGTRLTVV.

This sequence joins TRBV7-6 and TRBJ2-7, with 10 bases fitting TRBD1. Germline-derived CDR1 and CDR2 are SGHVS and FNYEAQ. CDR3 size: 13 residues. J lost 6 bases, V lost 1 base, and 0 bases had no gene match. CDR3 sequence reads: CASSLGTGGEQYF. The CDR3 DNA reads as TGTGCCAGCAGCTTAGGGACAGGGGGCGAGCAGTACTTC. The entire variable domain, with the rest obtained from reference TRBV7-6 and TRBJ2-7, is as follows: GAGVSQSPRYKVTKRGQDVALRCDPISGHVSLYWYRQALGQGPEFLTYFNYEAQQDKSGLPNDRFSAERPEGSISTLTIQRTEQRDSAMYRCASSLGTGGEQYFGPGTRLTVT.

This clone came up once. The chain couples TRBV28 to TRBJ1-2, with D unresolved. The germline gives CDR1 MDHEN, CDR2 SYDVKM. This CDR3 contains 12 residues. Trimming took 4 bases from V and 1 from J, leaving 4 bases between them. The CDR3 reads CASSSNNYGYTF. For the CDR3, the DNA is TGTGCCAGCAGTTCTAATAACTATGGCTACACCTTC.

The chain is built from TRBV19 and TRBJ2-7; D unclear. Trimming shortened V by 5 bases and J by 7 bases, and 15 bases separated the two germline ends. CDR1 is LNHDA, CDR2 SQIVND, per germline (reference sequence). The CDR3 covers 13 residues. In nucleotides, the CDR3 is TGTGCCAGTAGTTCGACACTCGTAAAAGAGCAGTACTTC. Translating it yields CASSSTLVKEQYF. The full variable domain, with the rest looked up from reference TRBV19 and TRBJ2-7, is DGGITQSPKYLFRKEGQNVTLSCEQNLNHDAMYWYRQDPGQGLRLIYYSQIVNDFQKGDIAEGYSVSREKKESFPLTVTSAQKNPTAFYLCASSSTLVKEQYFGPGTRLTVT.

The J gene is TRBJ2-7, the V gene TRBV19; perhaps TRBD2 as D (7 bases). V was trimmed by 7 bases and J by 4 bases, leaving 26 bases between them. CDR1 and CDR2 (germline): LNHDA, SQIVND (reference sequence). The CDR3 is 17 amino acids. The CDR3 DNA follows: TGTGCCAGTATGGACGTGGGGGGGGCGCGGACCAGATACGAGCAGTACTTC. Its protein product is CASMDVGGARTRYEQYF. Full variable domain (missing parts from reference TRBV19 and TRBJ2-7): DGGITQSPKYLFRKEGQNVTLSCEQNLNHDAMYWYRQDPGQGLRLIYYSQIVNDFQKGDIAEGYSVSREKKESFPLTVTSAQKNPTAFYLCASMDVGGARTRYEQYFGPGTRLTVT.